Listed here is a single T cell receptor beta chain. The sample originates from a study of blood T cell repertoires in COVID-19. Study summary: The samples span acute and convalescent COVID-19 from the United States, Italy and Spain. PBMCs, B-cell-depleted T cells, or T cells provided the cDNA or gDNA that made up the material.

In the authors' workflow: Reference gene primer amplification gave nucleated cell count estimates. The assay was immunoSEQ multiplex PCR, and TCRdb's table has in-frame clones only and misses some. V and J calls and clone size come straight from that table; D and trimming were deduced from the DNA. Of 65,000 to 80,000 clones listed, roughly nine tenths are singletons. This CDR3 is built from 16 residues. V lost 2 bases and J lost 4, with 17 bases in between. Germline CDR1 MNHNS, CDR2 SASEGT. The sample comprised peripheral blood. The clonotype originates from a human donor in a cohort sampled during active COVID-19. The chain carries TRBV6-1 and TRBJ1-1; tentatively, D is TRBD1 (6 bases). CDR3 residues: CASSERGLRGGTEAFF. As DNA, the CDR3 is TGTGCCAGCAGTGAAAGGGGCTTAAGGGGGGGCACTGAAGCTTTCTTT.